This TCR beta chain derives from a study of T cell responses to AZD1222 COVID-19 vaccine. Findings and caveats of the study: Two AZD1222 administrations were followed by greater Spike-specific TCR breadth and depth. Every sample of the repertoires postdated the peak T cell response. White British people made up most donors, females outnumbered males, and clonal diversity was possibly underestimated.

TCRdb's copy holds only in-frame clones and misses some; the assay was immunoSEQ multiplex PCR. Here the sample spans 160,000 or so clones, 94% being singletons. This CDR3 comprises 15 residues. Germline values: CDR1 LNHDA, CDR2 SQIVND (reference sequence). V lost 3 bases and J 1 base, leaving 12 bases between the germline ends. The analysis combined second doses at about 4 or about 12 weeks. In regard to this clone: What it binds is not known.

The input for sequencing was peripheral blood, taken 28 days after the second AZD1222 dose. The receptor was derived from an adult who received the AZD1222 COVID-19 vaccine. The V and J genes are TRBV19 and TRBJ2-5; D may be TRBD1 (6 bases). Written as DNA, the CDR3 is TGTGCCAGTAGTATCAGGACAGAGCCCCAAGAGACCCAGTACTTC. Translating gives CASSIRTEPQETQYF.